One and the same sample provided the 9 T cell receptor beta chains below, sequenced in a study of cytomegalovirus exposure and HLA in healthy donors. Primers for the PCR totalled 60 Vbeta and 13 Jbeta. Produced via immunoSEQ multiplex PCR; TCRdb's table is partial and in-frame only. The sample includes about 110,000 clones, roughly 76% seen only once; the top ten take 5% to 7%. What was sequenced was PBMCs. These receptors were taken from a woman in her forties or fifties in good health and CMV-seropositive.

V and J are TRBV29-1 and TRBJ1-1; no reliable D call. This CDR3 is 12 amino acids long. Trimming cost V 3 bases and J 6 bases, with 11 bases left between them. Germline V lookup: CDR1 SQVTM, CDR2 ANQGSEA. The CDR3 protein is CSVDSVGPEAFF. Here the CDR3 DNA reads TGCAGCGTTGATTCGGTTGGTCCTGAAGCTTTCTTT.

This clone was observed once. V usage is TRBV9 and J usage is TRBJ1-3; possibly TRBD1 for D (5 bases). V was cut by 4 bases and J by 0 bases, with 11 bases left in between. The CDR3 is made up of 15 amino acids. Germline CDR1 SGDLS, CDR2 YYNGEE. The CDR3 region is CASSSDSISGNTIYF. The CDR3 region has the DNA TGTGCCAGCAGCTCTGACAGTATCTCTGGAAACACCATATATTTT.

The gene calls are TRBV7-9 and TRBJ1-3, with D hard to call. Germline V gives CDR1 SEHNR, CDR2 FQNEAQ (reference sequence). V lost 8 bases and J 0 bases, leaving 11 bases between the germline ends. The CDR3 sequence is 14 residues long. The CDR3 region is CASELTDSGNTIYF. The CDR3 DNA sequence: TGTGCCAGCGAACTAACCGACTCTGGAAACACCATATATTTT.

Comments on this clone: A junction boundary mismatches the germline segment, possibly from a read error. V and J are TRBV5-6 and TRBJ2-7; 8 nucleotides match TRBD1. The CDR3 runs to 14 residues. Per the germline V gene, CDR1 is SGHDT and CDR2 is YYEEEE. CDR3 in amino acids: CASSPRGQVYEQYF. The CDR3, as DNA: TGCGCCAGCAGCCCCCGGGGACAGGTCTACGAGCAGTACTTC.

This chain joins TRBV19 and TRBJ1-1; no firm D call. Germline V lookup: CDR1 LNHDA, CDR2 SQIVND (reference sequence). V was pared by 7 bases and J by 4 bases, with 16 bases between. CDR3 length: 14 amino acids. The DNA of the CDR3 is TGTGCCAGTACGCCGGGGAGATTTAGCACTGAAGCTTTCTTT. This gives the protein CASTPGRFSTEAFF.

Written as DNA, the CDR3 is TGTGCCAGCTCAACCCAGGGGATGGGCACTGAAGCTTTCTTT. Translation: CASSTQGMGTEAFF. The rearrangement uses TRBV18 and TRBJ1-1, with a weak D call TRBD1 (6 bases). Trimming pared 5 bases from V and 4 bases from J, leaving 14 bases between. Germline V gene data show CDR1 as KGHSH and CDR2 as LQKENI. The CDR3 runs to 14 residues.

This clone was seen a single time. The chain couples TRBV9 to TRBJ2-3; no reliable D call. With 5 bases removed from V and 1 base from J, the gap between germline ends came to 8 bases. Germline V gene data show CDR1 as SGDLS and CDR2 as YYNGEE. The CDR3 totals 13 residues. CDR3 loop: CASRSQGTDTQYF. The CDR3 DNA reads as TGTGCCAGCAGGTCCCAGGGCACAGATACGCAGTATTTT.

V is TRBV7-3 and J is TRBJ1-1, with D hard to call. Germline CDR1 is SGHTA and CDR2 is FQGTGA. The CDR3 contains 13 residues. V was shortened by 2 bases and J by 4 bases, with 8 bases between the two germline ends. The CDR3 sequence is CASSLFWATEAFF. In nucleotides, the CDR3 is TGTGCCAGCAGCTTATTTTGGGCCACTGAAGCTTTCTTT.

The CDR3 is CASSVDRSSDTQYF. Written as DNA, the CDR3 is TGTGCCAGCAGCGTAGATCGGAGCTCAGATACGCAGTATTTT. The genes are TRBV9 and TRBJ2-3; D is uncertain. There are 14 residues in the CDR3. Trimming cost V 0 bases and J 4 bases, with 9 bases left between them. Germline values: CDR1 SGDLS, CDR2 YYNGEE.